The 26 T cell receptor beta chains below were found in one sample sequenced in a study of a mutant IDH1 vaccine in newly diagnosed glioma. Their antigens are not known. Noted time point: week 5, during vaccination. Vaccination used 300 ug of mutant IDH1 20-mer peptide per dose, with topical imiquimod. Assay used: immunoSEQ multiplex PCR; TCRdb lists only in-frame clones, some missing. The table has under 70,000 clones, approximately 80% seen once. The sequencing used PBMCs, collected from a glioma patient whose treatment included an IDH1 peptide vaccine. The receptors were gathered from a man aged 25-45 years with glioma.

The genes are TRBV14 and TRBJ1-4; 7 bases line up with TRBD1. Germline V gives CDR1 SGHDN, CDR2 FVKESK. CDR3 length: 15 amino acids. Losses at the gene ends were 0 bases for V and 6 bases for J; bases not matched to a gene: 4. Here the CDR3 DNA reads TGTGCCAGCAGCCAAGATCCGGGACAGTATGAAAAACTGTTTTTT. It yields the protein CASSQDPGQYEKLFF. Complete variable domain (other parts from reference TRBV14 and TRBJ1-4): EAGVTQFPSHSVIEKGQTVTLRCDPISGHDNLYWYRRVMGKEIKFLLHFVKESKQDESGMPNNRFLAERTGGTYSTLKVQPAELEDSGVYFCASSQDPGQYEKLFFGSGTQLSVL.

This chain connects TRBV4-1 to TRBJ2-7; 7 bases match TRBD1. The CDR3 is made up of 14 amino acids. Germline V gives CDR1 MGHRA, CDR2 YSYEKL. V dropped 2 bases and J dropped 0; count of bases not matched to a gene: 1. The CDR3 DNA follows: TGCGCCAGCAGCCAATGGGACAGCTCCTACGAGCAGTACTTC. This translates into CASSQWDSSYEQYF.

V usage is TRBV28 and J usage is TRBJ2-7; possibly TRBD1 for D (6 bases). The V and J ends lost 4 bases and 4 bases respectively, with 20 bases between them. This CDR3 region has 16 residues. Germline V gene lookup returns CDR1 MDHEN and CDR2 SYDVKM. The CDR3 reads CASSSTGITPPYEQYF. The CDR3 DNA is TGTGCCAGCAGTTCGACAGGCATCACACCACCTTACGAGCAGTACTTC.

The chain recombines TRBV11-3 with TRBJ2-2; possibly TRBD1 for D (6 bases). V shed 5 bases and J shed 4 bases, with 14 bases lying between them. Germline V gene data show CDR1 as SGHNT and CDR2 as YENEEA. This CDR3 spans 15 amino acids. DNA of the CDR3: TGTGCCAGCAGCCCTCACAGGGTGGGCACCGGGGAGCTGTTTTTT. Its translation is CASSPHRVGTGELFF.

CDR3: CASSTPGGVTTEAFF. The CDR3 region has the DNA TGTGCCAGCAGCACCCCAGGGGGCGTAACAACTGAAGCTTTCTTT. This sequence joins TRBV5-4 and TRBJ1-1; the match to TRBD1 covers 8 bases. From germline, CDR1 is SGHNT and CDR2 YYREEE (reference sequence). The trim removed 4 bases at V and 5 bases at J, leaving 10 bases unmatched. The CDR3 covers 15 residues.

V gene TRBV2 combines with J gene TRBJ1-5; D unresolved. The CDR3 covers 14 residues. In germline, CDR1 is SNHLY, CDR2 FYNNEI. The V and J ends lost 2 bases and 11 bases respectively, with 16 bases between them. In nucleotides, the CDR3 is TGTGCCAGCAGTGAAACCGGGCAGTCCAGGACCCAGCATTTT. Protein sequence: CASSETGQSRTQHF.

This clone was detected only once. The rearrangement links TRBV9 to TRBJ2-3; 8 bases fit TRBD2. The junction had 8 bases not matched to a gene; V was cut back by 0 bases and J by 2 bases. This CDR3 is built from 17 residues. CDR1 is SGDLS and CDR2 is YYNGEE in the germline V gene. The chain's CDR3 is CASSVGRPAGATDTQYF. The CDR3 DNA is TGTGCCAGCAGCGTAGGTCGGCCAGCGGGGGCCACAGATACGCAGTATTTT.

The rearrangement uses TRBV4-1 and TRBJ2-7; D perhaps matches TRBD2 (5 bases). V lost 0 bases and J lost 0, with 15 bases in between. Germline lookup yields CDR1 MGHRA and CDR2 YSYEKL. The CDR3 totals 17 residues. The CDR3 nucleotides read TGCGCCAGCAGCCAAGAGTCCACGGAGGAAAGCTCCTACGAGCAGTACTTC. Its translation is CASSQESTEESSYEQYF.

The chain links TRBV18 to TRBJ1-1; D is unclear. The V gene lost 4 bases and the J gene lost 8 bases, with 14 bases spanning the gap. CDR3 length: 13 residues. Germline CDR1 KGHSH, CDR2 LQKENI. The CDR3 here is CASSRTGLLEAFF. The CDR3 region has the DNA TGTGCCAGCTCACGAACGGGCTTACTAGAAGCTTTCTTT. The full variable domain, its missing parts supplied by reference TRBV18 and TRBJ1-1, is NAGVMQNPRHLVRRRGQEARLRCSPMKGHSHVYWYRQLPEEGLKFMVYLQKENIIDESGMPKERFSAEFPKEGPSILRIQQVVRGDSAAYFCASSRTGLLEAFFGQGTRLTVV.

J is TRBJ2-1 and V is TRBV5-1, with TRBD2 matching over 7 bases. The CDR3 extends over 16 amino acids. Germline CDR1 and CDR2: SGHRS and YFSETQ. V was pared by 0 bases and J by 3 bases, with 6 bases of the junction left unmatched. As DNA, the CDR3 is TGCGCCAGCAGCTTGGCGGGGGGTGTTGTCTACAATGAGCAGTTCTTC. The encoded protein is CASSLAGGVVYNEQFF.

This clone was counted a few times. This chain connects TRBV28 to TRBJ1-1, with D unresolved. The CDR3 is 11 residues long. V was trimmed by 3 bases and J by 6 bases, leaving 5 bases between them. The germline gives CDR1 MDHEN, CDR2 SYDVKM. CDR3 DNA: TGTGCCAGCAGTTTCGGCCCTGAAGCTTTCTTT. As protein: CASSFGPEAFF.

The V and J genes are TRBV2 and TRBJ2-1; D gene uncertain. The CDR3 spans 18 residues. Trimming removed 0 bases at V and 3 bases at J, with 18 bases between. The V gene's germline CDR1 is SNHLY and CDR2 FYNNEI. The CDR3 loop reads CASSEALWSSRSYNEQFF. CDR3 in DNA: TGTGCCAGCAGTGAAGCGCTTTGGAGCTCCCGAAGCTACAATGAGCAGTTCTTC.

The V and J genes are TRBV2 and TRBJ1-3, with D unclear. Trimming took 4 bases from V and 0 from J, leaving 7 bases between them. Germline V CDR1 and CDR2: SNHLY, FYNNEI. The CDR3 runs to 14 residues. CDR3 region: CASSVRSSGNTIYF. The DNA of the CDR3 is TGTGCCAGCAGTGTGCGGAGCTCTGGAAACACCATATATTTT. The full variable domain, completed using reference TRBV2 and TRBJ1-3, is EPEVTQTPSHQVTQMGQEVILRCVPISNHLYFYWYRQILGQKVEFLVSFYNNEISEKSEIFDDQFSVERPDGSNFTLKIRSTKLEDSAMYFCASSVRSSGNTIYFGEGSWLTVV.

The chain couples TRBV2 to TRBJ1-5, with D perhaps matching TRBD1 (5 bases). This CDR3 is built from 16 residues. Per germline, CDR1 SNHLY and CDR2 FYNNEI. Trimming removed 6 bases from V and 0 bases from J, with 15 bases in between. This CDR3 reads CASRAPQGYSNQPQHF. CDR3 DNA: TGTGCCAGCAGGGCTCCTCAGGGATATAGCAATCAGCCCCAGCATTTT.

This sequence joins TRBV5-1 and TRBJ2-1; the D is unclear. The V end lost 0 bases, the J end lost 3 bases, and 4 bases lay between the germline ends. The germline V gene has CDR1 SGHRS and CDR2 YFSETQ. The CDR3 covers 13 residues. The CDR3 spells CASSLVSYNEQFF. DNA for the CDR3: TGCGCCAGCAGCTTGGTTAGCTACAATGAGCAGTTCTTC.

CDR3 region: CASSPSTGTDTQYF. The CDR3 nucleotides are TGTGCCAGCAGTCCCTCGACTGGCACAGATACGCAGTATTTT. The rearrangement uses TRBV6-6 and TRBJ2-3; D gene uncertain. Germline CDR1 MNHNY, CDR2 SVGAGI (reference sequence). This CDR3 has 14 amino acids. V lost 5 bases, J lost 1 base, and 10 bases lay in between.

The chain is built from TRBV18 and TRBJ2-1, with D possibly TRBD1 on 5 matching bases. There are 14 residues in the CDR3. The V end lost 2 bases, the J end lost 8 bases, and 13 bases lay between the germline ends. The germline V gene has CDR1 KGHSH and CDR2 LQKENI. The CDR3 DNA is TGTGCCAGCTCACCAACCAGGTGGGGCGATGAGCAGTTCTTC. Residues: CASSPTRWGDEQFF.

V and J are TRBV27 and TRBJ1-2; no firm D call. The CDR3 consists of 14 residues. Germline CDR1 and CDR2: MNHEY and SMNVEV (reference sequence). Trimming took off 0 bases at V and 2 bases at J, with 7 bases between the two ends. The DNA for the CDR3 is TGTGCCAGCAGTTTATCTCGGGCGAACTATGGCTACACCTTC. Its translation is CASSLSRANYGYTF.

The genes are TRBV19 and TRBJ1-1; D possibly corresponds to TRBD1 (6 bases). The ends were cut back, 5 bases at V and 1 base at J, with 14 bases in the middle. The CDR3 is 15 residues long. The V gene's germline CDR1 is LNHDA and CDR2 SQIVND (reference sequence). CDR3 amino acids: CASSPPTGRNTEAFF. The DNA of the CDR3 is TGTGCCAGTAGTCCCCCGACAGGACGGAACACTGAAGCTTTCTTT.

This clone is medium-sized (0.01 to 0.1%). This sequence joins TRBV15 and TRBJ2-2; TRBD1 might be the D (6 bases). Trimming stripped 1 base from V and 9 bases from J, with 9 bases between. The CDR3 is made up of 13 amino acids. Per germline, CDR1 LNHNV and CDR2 YYDKDF (reference sequence). CDR3 DNA sequence: TGTGCCACCAGCAGAGGCCAGGGGTGGGAGCTGTTTTTT. Its translation is CATSRGQGWELFF. Full variable domain (outside the CDR3, taken from reference TRBV15 and TRBJ2-2): DAMVIQNPRYQVTQFGKPVTLSCSQTLNHNVMYWYQQKSSQAPKLLFHYYDKDFNNEADTPDNFQSRRPNTSFCFLDIRSPGLGDTAMYLCATSRGQGWELFFGEGSRLTVL.

The chain is built from TRBV10-2 and TRBJ1-3; D is ambiguous. V shed 0 bases and J shed 3 bases, with 9 bases lying between them. Germline V gene sequence: CDR1 WSHSY, CDR2 SAAADI. The CDR3 contains 15 residues. The CDR3 here is CASSESNRLGNTIYF. The CDR3 DNA sequence: TGCGCCAGCAGTGAGTCGAATCGCCTTGGAAACACCATATATTTT.

In its sample, this clone was seen a few times. The V call is TRBV5-8, the J call TRBJ1-4; a weak D match, TRBD1 (6 bases). The CDR3 loop spans 14 amino acids. Germline CDR1 is SGHTS and CDR2 is YDEGEE. Trimming removed 5 bases at V and 8 bases at J, with 16 bases between. The DNA for the CDR3 is TGTGCCAGCAGTCGCTACAGGGTCGGCGAAAAACTGTTTTTT. Protein product: CASSRYRVGEKLFF.

The chain couples TRBV27 to TRBJ2-5, with TRBD2 matching over 7 bases. Trimming took 4 bases from V and 5 from J; bases not matched to a gene: 1. Germline CDR1 MNHEY, CDR2 SMNVEV (reference sequence). This CDR3 is built from 12 residues. CDR3 DNA: TGTGCCAGCAGTTACGGGGGGGAGACCCAGTACTTC. It encodes CASSYGGETQYF.

V is TRBV7-9 and J is TRBJ2-3, with 7 bases matching TRBD2. The length of the CDR3 is 16 residues. Trimming cost V 5 bases and J 0 bases; bases outside gene matches: 8. Germline V gives CDR1 SEHNR, CDR2 FQNEAQ (reference sequence). CDR3 amino acids: CASSPGGGPSTDTQYF. The DNA for the CDR3 is TGTGCCAGCAGCCCGGGGGGAGGGCCTAGCACAGATACGCAGTATTTT.

This chain's CDR3 is CASSMTTQGLLGYTF. The CDR3 DNA is TGTGCCAGCAGTATGACTACACAGGGACTCCTTGGCTACACCTTC. The chain is built from TRBV2 and TRBJ1-2, with D tentatively TRBD1 (6 bases). Germline assignment: CDR1 SNHLY and CDR2 FYNNEI. Trimming took off 5 bases at V and 7 bases at J, with 20 bases between the two ends. There are 15 residues in the CDR3.

V and J are TRBV2 and TRBJ1-5, with D tentatively TRBD1 (6 bases). Trimming left V 2 bases short and J 6 bases short, with 11 bases between. The CDR3 has 14 residues. The germline gives CDR1 SNHLY, CDR2 FYNNEI. CDR3 DNA: TGTGCCAGCAGTGAAAGGGGGGGGTCTCAGCCCCAGCATTTT. Protein sequence: CASSERGGSQPQHF. The full variable domain, with the rest looked up from reference TRBV2 and TRBJ1-5, is EPEVTQTPSHQVTQMGQEVILRCVPISNHLYFYWYRQILGQKVEFLVSFYNNEISEKSEIFDDQFSVERPDGSNFTLKIRSTKLEDSAMYFCASSERGGSQPQHFGDGTRLSIL.